Following are 10 T cell receptor beta chains from one sample sequenced in a study of CD8 T cells in Susac syndrome. When the RNA was reverse transcribed, random hexamers were used with an input of roughly 0.45 to 1 ug. TCRdb re-derived calls from the immunoSEQ multiplex PCR reads in MiXCR, one entry per CDR3 protein. The sample has 90,000 to 150,000 distinct CDR3 sequences, roughly 90% seen once. Sequencing input: CD8+ T cells from PBMCs. The receptors shown here come from a human donor in good health.

The chain has TRBV7-2 and TRBJ1-2; 7 nucleotides match TRBD1. Germline V gene lookup returns CDR1 SGHTA and CDR2 FQGNSA. This CDR3 has 15 residues. With V trimmed by 5 bases and J by 2 bases, 8 bases remained unmatched. The CDR3 DNA follows: TGTGCCAGCAGCCTCGTCCGGGACAGAAACTATGGCTACACCTTC. The encoded protein is CASSLVRDRNYGYTF.

The chain uses TRBV19 and TRBJ1-2; D not resolved. The CDR3 consists of 10 residues. V was clipped by 8 bases and J by 8 bases, with 9 bases between them. The germline V gene has CDR1 LNHDA and CDR2 SQIVND (reference sequence). CDR3 region: CASRGYGYTF. The CDR3 DNA is TGTGCCAGTCGAGGGTACGGCTACACCTTC.

This clonotype came up once. This chain uses TRBV6-5 with TRBJ2-3, with D perhaps TRBD2 (6 bases). The CDR3 consists of 17 residues. Germline values: CDR1 MNHEY, CDR2 SVGAGI. The V end lost 2 bases, the J end lost 0 bases, and 15 bases lay between the germline ends. CDR3 DNA sequence: TGTGCCAGCAGTTACGAGGATGTAGCGGTTAGCACAGATACGCAGTATTTT. As protein: CASSYEDVAVSTDTQYF.

This clonotype showed up just once. This chain uses TRBV28 with TRBJ1-5; D unclear. Germline CDR1 and CDR2: MDHEN and SYDVKM. Trimming cost V 1 base and J 6 bases, with 16 bases left between them. This CDR3 spans 16 amino acids. The CDR3 region is CASSLSSRLSRQPQHF. For the CDR3, the DNA is TGTGCCAGCAGTTTATCATCTAGGTTAAGCCGTCAGCCCCAGCATTTT.

The chain carries TRBV5-1 and TRBJ2-7, with D possibly TRBD2 on 5 matching bases. Germline loops: CDR1 SGHRS, CDR2 YFSETQ. The CDR3 has 14 amino acids. V shed 4 bases and J shed 6 bases, with 17 bases lying between them. Written as DNA, the CDR3 is TGCGCCAGCAGCACCCCGGGCGTACGGGGCGAGCAGTACTTC. It specifies CASSTPGVRGEQYF.

The chain is built from TRBV7-8 and TRBJ1-6, with D unresolved. The V gene lost 5 bases and the J gene lost 7 bases, with 18 bases spanning the gap. This CDR3 comprises 16 residues. Germline lookup yields CDR1 SGHVS and CDR2 FQNEAQ. CDR3 sequence (DNA): TGTGCCAGCAGCCCCGGTTCGGCCCCGGGCAATTCACCCCTCCACTTT. This translates into CASSPGSAPGNSPLHF.

In nucleotides, the CDR3 is TGTGCCAGCAGCCGCCCTAATCAGCCCCAGCATTTT. Amino acids: CASSRPNQPQHF. The chain employs TRBV3-1 and TRBJ1-5; D remains ambiguous. Germline CDR1 is LGHDT and CDR2 is YNNKEL (reference sequence). Trimming shortened V by 4 bases and J by 4 bases, and 5 bases separated the two germline ends. CDR3 size: 12 residues.

The chain has TRBV11-2 and TRBJ2-7; D could derive from TRBD1 or TRBD2 (5 bases each). The CDR3 totals 16 residues. Trimming removed 6 bases at V and 2 bases at J, with 20 bases between. CDR1 SGHAT and CDR2 FQNNGV come from the germline V gene. This chain's CDR3 is CASRKARDVDPYEQYF. CDR3 DNA sequence: TGTGCCAGCAGAAAGGCCAGGGACGTAGACCCCTACGAGCAGTACTTC.

The chain carries TRBV7-9 and TRBJ2-1; 7 bases align to TRBD1. This CDR3 comprises 17 residues. From germline, CDR1 is SEHNR and CDR2 FQNEAQ (reference sequence). With V trimmed by 0 bases and J by 5 bases, 10 bases remained unmatched. The CDR3 DNA follows: TGTGCCAGCAGCTTAGCGCAAGGGGGCAGAGGGGACAATGAGCAGTTCTTC. Its translation: CASSLAQGGRGDNEQFF.

This sequence joins TRBV19 and TRBJ2-1, with a tentative D call TRBD2 (5 bases). V was trimmed by 5 bases and J by 8 bases, leaving 13 bases between them. In germline, CDR1 is LNHDA, CDR2 SQIVND (reference sequence). The CDR3 runs to 13 residues. The CDR3 protein is CASSPGGSYEQFF. CDR3 coding DNA: TGTGCCAGTAGTCCCGGTGGGAGCTATGAGCAGTTCTTC.